The 17 T cell receptor beta chains below were found in one sample sequenced in a study of blood T cell repertoires in COVID-19. TCRdb keeps only in-frame clones here, not all; method: immunoSEQ multiplex PCR. The table lists roughly 260,000 clones, 86% of them singletons. The sample taken for sequencing was PBMCs or T cells enriched from blood (not recorded which). The receptor source for this set is a woman younger than 35 who had recovered from COVID-19.

This sequence joins TRBV11-2 and TRBJ2-1, with 14 bases lining up with TRBD2. There are 15 residues in the CDR3. With 3 bases clipped from V and 7 bases from J, the junction kept 2 bases outside the gene matches. Germline CDR1 reads SGHAT; CDR2 reads FQNNGV. The CDR3 here is CASSFGLAGGNEQFF. DNA of the CDR3: TGTGCCAGCAGCTTTGGACTAGCGGGAGGTAATGAGCAGTTCTTC.

The V and J genes are TRBV27 and TRBJ1-5; D is perhaps TRBD1 (6 bases). Germline V gene sequence: CDR1 MNHEY, CDR2 SMNVEV (reference sequence). The CDR3 has 14 amino acids. V lost 8 bases and J 4 bases, leaving 15 bases between the germline ends. The CDR3 DNA reads TGTGCCAGCGCTTATGGACAGAGTAATCAGCCCCAGCATTTT. Translating gives CASAYGQSNQPQHF.

The chain links TRBV29-1 to TRBJ2-7, with 7 bases matching TRBD2. Trimming removed 1 base from V and 2 bases from J; junction bases left unmatched: 2. CDR3 length: 13 amino acids. CDR1 is SQVTM and CDR2 is ANQGSEA in the germline V gene. CDR3 loop: CSVEAGRPYEQYF. In DNA, the CDR3 is TGCAGCGTTGAAGCCGGGAGGCCCTACGAGCAGTACTTC.

The J gene is TRBJ2-6, the V gene TRBV4-1; 8 bases fit TRBD2. Per germline, CDR1 MGHRA and CDR2 YSYEKL. The V gene end was trimmed by 2 bases and the J gene end by 2 bases; junction bases not matched to a gene: 5. This CDR3 contains 17 residues. The CDR3 nucleotides are TGCGCCAGCAGCCAATCGGGGGGGGGCGCTGGGGCCAACGTCCTGACTTTC. Translated, it gives CASSQSGGGAGANVLTF.

V gene TRBV5-1 combines with J gene TRBJ1-4; possibly TRBD1 for D (5 bases). CDR3 length: 19 amino acids. V was pared by 0 bases and J by 3 bases, with 21 bases between. Germline values: CDR1 SGHRS, CDR2 YFSETQ. CDR3 region: CASSLGAAFVGPANEKLFF. In DNA, the CDR3 is TGCGCCAGCAGCTTGGGGGCCGCGTTTGTGGGGCCGGCTAATGAAAAACTGTTTTTT. Complete variable domain (other parts from reference TRBV5-1 and TRBJ1-4): KAGVTQTPRYLIKTRGQQVTLSCSPISGHRSVSWYQQTPGQGLQFLFEYFSETQRNKGNFPGRFSGRQFSNSRSEMNVSTLELGDSALYLCASSLGAAFVGPANEKLFFGSGTQLSVL.

There are a few counts of this clone. This rearrangement joins TRBV5-1 to TRBJ2-1, with unresolved D. This CDR3 has 14 amino acids. V lost 4 bases and J 0 bases, leaving 8 bases between the germline ends. In germline, CDR1 is SGHRS, CDR2 YFSETQ. Here the CDR3 DNA reads TGCGCCAGCAGCCCATCCAGCTCCTACAATGAGCAGTTCTTC. Encoded protein: CASSPSSSYNEQFF.

The chain is built from TRBV5-1 and TRBJ2-3, with D maybe TRBD1 (6 bases). Germline CDR1 and CDR2: SGHRS and YFSETQ. The CDR3 runs 15 residues. V lost 2 bases and J lost 3, with 13 bases in between. CDR3 protein: CASSFRAGTTDTQYF. The CDR3 DNA sequence: TGCGCCAGCAGCTTTCGGGCAGGGACAACAGATACGCAGTATTTT.

This chain connects TRBV3-1 (or the pseudogene TRBV3-2) to TRBJ2-2; 10 bases align to TRBD2. Germline values: CDR1 LGHDT, CDR2 YNNKEL (reference sequence). The trim removed 4 bases at V and 8 bases at J, leaving 7 bases unmatched. The CDR3 contains 15 residues. The CDR3 loop reads CASSPAGGRKGELFF. The CDR3, as DNA: TGTGCCAGCAGCCCAGCGGGGGGGCGTAAGGGGGAGCTGTTTTTT.

The V gene is TRBV6-5, the J gene TRBJ1-5; D uncertain. Germline loops: CDR1 MNHEY, CDR2 SVGAGI. The CDR3 length is 15 residues. Trimming took off 1 base at V and 7 bases at J, with 14 bases between the two ends. Here the CDR3 DNA reads TGTGCCAGCAGTTACTACGACGGCGAGGTCCAGCCCCAGCATTTT. Translating it yields CASSYYDGEVQPQHF.

The chain recombines TRBV5-1 with TRBJ1-1, with D uncertain. Trimming pared 0 bases from V and 0 bases from J, leaving 18 bases between. There are 18 residues in the CDR3. Germline V gene data show CDR1 as SGHRS and CDR2 as YFSETQ. The CDR3 nucleotides read TGCGCCAGCAGCTTGGTCGAGGGCGTAGAGATAATGAACACTGAAGCTTTCTTT. This translates into CASSLVEGVEIMNTEAFF.

This chain joins TRBV9 and TRBJ2-5, with 13 bases fitting TRBD2. Germline V gene sequence: CDR1 SGDLS, CDR2 YYNGEE. The CDR3 has 16 amino acids. After removal of 0 bases from V and 4 bases from J, the junction contained 3 bases not matched to a gene. For the CDR3, the DNA is TGTGCCAGCAGCGTAGGAACTAGCGGGGGGGCAGAGACCCAGTACTTC. As protein: CASSVGTSGGAETQYF. The variable domain in full, with the rest retrieved from reference TRBV9 and TRBJ2-5, is DSGVTQTPKHLITATGQRVTLRCSPRSGDLSVYWYQQSLDQGLQFLIQYYNGEERAKGNILERFSAQQFPDLHSELNLSSLELGDSALYFCASSVGTSGGAETQYFGPGTRLLVL.

J is TRBJ1-1 and V is TRBV5-6, with D possibly matching TRBD1 (6 bases). The CDR3 extends over 17 amino acids. The germline V and J ends were trimmed by 0 bases and 0 bases, with 15 bases remaining between them. Looked up from germline, CDR1 is SGHDT and CDR2 is YYEEEE. The CDR3: CASSLEQGASLNTEAFF. CDR3 nucleotides: TGTGCCAGCAGCTTGGAACAGGGAGCCTCATTGAACACTGAAGCTTTCTTT.

V gene TRBV30 combines with J gene TRBJ2-6; 8 bases are a match to TRBD2. This CDR3 region has 12 residues. CDR1 is GTSNPN and CDR2 is SVGIG in the germline V gene (reference sequence). V lost 2 bases, J lost 15 bases, and 6 bases stayed unmatched. The CDR3 region has the DNA TGTGCCTGGAGTCCGGGAGGGAAATCCCTGACTTTC. It yields the protein CAWSPGGKSLTF. Full variable domain (missing parts from reference TRBV30 and TRBJ2-6): SQTIHQWPATLVQPVGSPLSLECTVEGTSNPNLYWYRQAAGRGLQLLFYSVGIGQISSEVPQNLSASRPQDRQFILSSKKLLLSDSGFYLCAWSPGGKSLTFGAGSRLTVL.

The chain recombines TRBV10-2 with TRBJ2-7; 9 bases are a match to TRBD1. V lost 8 bases and J lost 3; bases outside the gene matches: 5. Germline assignment: CDR1 WSHSY and CDR2 SAAADI. This CDR3 is built from 13 residues. The CDR3 DNA follows: TGCGCCAGCCGGGGACAGGGCATCTACGAGCAGTACTTC. Protein sequence: CASRGQGIYEQYF.

A single count supports this clone. V gene TRBV4-2 combines with J gene TRBJ2-3, with 8 bases that match TRBD2. CDR3 length: 15 amino acids. CDR1 and CDR2 from the germline V gene are LGHNA and YNFKEQ. V shed 3 bases, J shed 3 bases, and the junction held 5 bases outside the gene matches. Here the CDR3 DNA reads TGTGCCAGCAGCCATGACGGGACTAGGACAGATACGCAGTATTTT. It encodes CASSHDGTRTDTQYF.

The rearrangement joins TRBV5-1 to TRBJ2-7, with 8 bases aligning to TRBD2. The CDR3 has 15 residues. The V gene's germline CDR1 is SGHRS and CDR2 YFSETQ. Trimming took 0 bases from V and 5 from J; bases not matched to a gene: 7. CDR3 DNA: TGCGCCAGCAGCTTGGAGGTGCGGGAGGTTGACGAGCAGTACTTC. It is translated as CASSLEVREVDEQYF.

The chain has TRBV7-8 and TRBJ2-7; maybe TRBD1 (5 bases). Germline CDR1 is SGHVS and CDR2 is FQNEAQ. The V end was cut by 1 base, the J end by 7 bases, with 23 bases between. The CDR3 length is 17 residues. The CDR3 sequence: CASSLVRVYQGTIEQYF. In nucleotides, the CDR3 is TGTGCCAGCAGCTTAGTCAGAGTTTATCAGGGTACGATTGAGCAGTACTTC.